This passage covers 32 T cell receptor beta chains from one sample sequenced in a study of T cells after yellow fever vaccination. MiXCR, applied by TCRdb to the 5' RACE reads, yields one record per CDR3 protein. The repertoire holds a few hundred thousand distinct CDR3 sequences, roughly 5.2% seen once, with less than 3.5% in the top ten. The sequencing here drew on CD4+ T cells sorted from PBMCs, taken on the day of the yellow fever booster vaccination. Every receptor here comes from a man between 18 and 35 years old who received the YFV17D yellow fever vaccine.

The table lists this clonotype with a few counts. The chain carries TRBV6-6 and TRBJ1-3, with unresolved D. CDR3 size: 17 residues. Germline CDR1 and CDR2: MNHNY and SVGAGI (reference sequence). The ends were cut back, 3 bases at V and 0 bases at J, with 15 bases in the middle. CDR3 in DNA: TGTGCCAGCAGTTATACGAGACAAACTAGCTCTGGAAACACCATATATTTT. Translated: CASSYTRQTSSGNTIYF.

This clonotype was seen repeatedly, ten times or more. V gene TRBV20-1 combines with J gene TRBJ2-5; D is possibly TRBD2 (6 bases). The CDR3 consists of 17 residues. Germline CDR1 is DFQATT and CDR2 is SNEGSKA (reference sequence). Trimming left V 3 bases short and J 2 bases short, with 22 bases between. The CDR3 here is CSARLPGLYEDQETQYF. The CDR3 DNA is TGCAGTGCTAGGCTCCCGGGACTTTACGAAGATCAAGAGACCCAGTACTTC.

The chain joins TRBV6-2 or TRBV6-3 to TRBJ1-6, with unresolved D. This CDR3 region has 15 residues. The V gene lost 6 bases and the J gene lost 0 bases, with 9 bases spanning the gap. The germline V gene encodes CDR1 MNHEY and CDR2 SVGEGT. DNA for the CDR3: TGTGCCAGCAGAGACGGGTTCTCCTATAATTCACCCCTCCACTTT. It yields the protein CASRDGFSYNSPLHF.

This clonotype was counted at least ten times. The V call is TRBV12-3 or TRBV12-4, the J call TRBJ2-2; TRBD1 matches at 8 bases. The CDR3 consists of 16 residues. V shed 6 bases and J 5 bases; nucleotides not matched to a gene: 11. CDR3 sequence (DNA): TGTGCCAGCAGCAAGCCCGGGACAGGTGGAACCGGGGAGCTGTTTTTT. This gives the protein CASSKPGTGGTGELFF.

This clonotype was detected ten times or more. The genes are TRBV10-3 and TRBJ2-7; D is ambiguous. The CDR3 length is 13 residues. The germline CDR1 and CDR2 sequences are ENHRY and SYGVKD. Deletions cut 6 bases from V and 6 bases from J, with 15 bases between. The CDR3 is CAIRYSGSSEQYV. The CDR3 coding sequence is TGTGCCATCAGATATTCAGGCAGCTCCGAGCAGTACGTC.

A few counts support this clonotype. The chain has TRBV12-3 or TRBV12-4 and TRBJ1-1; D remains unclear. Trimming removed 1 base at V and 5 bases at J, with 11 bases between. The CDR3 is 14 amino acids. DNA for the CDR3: TGTGCCAGCAGTTTAGGGGCCCGGAGTACTGAAGCTTTCTTT. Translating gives CASSLGARSTEAFF.

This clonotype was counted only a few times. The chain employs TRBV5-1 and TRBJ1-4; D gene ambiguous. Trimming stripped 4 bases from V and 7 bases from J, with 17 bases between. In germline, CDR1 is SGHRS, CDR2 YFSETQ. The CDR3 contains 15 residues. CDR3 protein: CASSPDASLSEKLFF. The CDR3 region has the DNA TGCGCCAGCAGCCCAGATGCCAGCCTGAGTGAAAAACTGTTTTTT.

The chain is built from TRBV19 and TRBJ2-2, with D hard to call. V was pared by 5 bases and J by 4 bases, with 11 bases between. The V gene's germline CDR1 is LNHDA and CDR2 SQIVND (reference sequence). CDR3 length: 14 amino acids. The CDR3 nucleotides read TGTGCCAGTAGTGCCAGTAGATCCACCGGGGAGCTGTTTTTT. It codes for CASSASRSTGELFF.

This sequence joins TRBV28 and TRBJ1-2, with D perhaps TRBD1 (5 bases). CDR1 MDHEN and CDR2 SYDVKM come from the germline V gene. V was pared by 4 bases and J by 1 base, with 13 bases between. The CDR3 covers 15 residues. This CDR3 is CASSSQAGYNYGYTF. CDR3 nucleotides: TGTGCCAGCAGTTCCCAGGCAGGGTATAACTATGGCTACACCTTC.

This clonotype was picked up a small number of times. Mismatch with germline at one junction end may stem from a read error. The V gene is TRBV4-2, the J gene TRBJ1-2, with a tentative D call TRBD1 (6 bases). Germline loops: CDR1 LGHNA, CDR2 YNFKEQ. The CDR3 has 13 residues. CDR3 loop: CASSQDRWEDRYF. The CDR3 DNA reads TGTGCCAGCAGCCAAGATAGGTGGGAGGACAGATACTTC.

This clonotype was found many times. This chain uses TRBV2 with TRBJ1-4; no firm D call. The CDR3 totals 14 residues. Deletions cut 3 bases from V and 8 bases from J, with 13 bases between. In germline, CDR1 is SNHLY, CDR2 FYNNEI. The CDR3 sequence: CASSDGRVREKLFF. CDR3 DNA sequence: TGTGCCAGCAGTGATGGCCGGGTACGGGAAAAACTGTTTTTT.

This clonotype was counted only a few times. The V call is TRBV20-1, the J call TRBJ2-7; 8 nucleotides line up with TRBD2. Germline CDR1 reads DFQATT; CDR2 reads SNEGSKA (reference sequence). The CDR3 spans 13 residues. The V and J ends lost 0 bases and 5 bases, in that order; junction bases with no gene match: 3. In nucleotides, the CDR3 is TGCAGTGCTAGAGATCCCGGGAGGGACGAGCAGTACTTC. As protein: CSARDPGRDEQYF.

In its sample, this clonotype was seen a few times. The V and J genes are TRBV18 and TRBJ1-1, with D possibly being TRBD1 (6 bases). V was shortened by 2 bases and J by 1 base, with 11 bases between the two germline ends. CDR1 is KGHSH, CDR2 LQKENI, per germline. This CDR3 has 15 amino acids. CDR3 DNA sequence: TGTGCCAGCTCACCAATGACAGGCCAGAACACTGAAGCTTTCTTT. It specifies CASSPMTGQNTEAFF.

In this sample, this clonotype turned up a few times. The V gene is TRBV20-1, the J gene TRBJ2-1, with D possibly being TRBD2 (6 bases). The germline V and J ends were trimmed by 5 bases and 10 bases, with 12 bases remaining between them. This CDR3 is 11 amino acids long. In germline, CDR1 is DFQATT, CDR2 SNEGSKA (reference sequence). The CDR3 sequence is CSAFAGKEQFF. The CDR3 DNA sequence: TGCAGTGCTTTCGCGGGGAAAGAGCAGTTCTTC.

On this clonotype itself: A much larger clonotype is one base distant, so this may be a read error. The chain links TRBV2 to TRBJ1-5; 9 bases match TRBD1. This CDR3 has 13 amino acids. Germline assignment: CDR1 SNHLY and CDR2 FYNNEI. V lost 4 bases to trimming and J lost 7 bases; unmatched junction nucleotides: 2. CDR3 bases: TGTGCCAGCAGTGGACAGGGGGGACAGCCCCAGCATTTT. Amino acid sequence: CASSGQGGQPQHF.

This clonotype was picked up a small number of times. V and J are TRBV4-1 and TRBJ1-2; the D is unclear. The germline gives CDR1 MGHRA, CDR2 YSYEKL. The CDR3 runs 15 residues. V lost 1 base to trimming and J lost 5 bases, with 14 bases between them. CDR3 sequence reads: CASSQVTEKPYGYTF. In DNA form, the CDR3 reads TGCGCCAGCAGCCAAGTCACGGAGAAACCTTATGGCTACACCTTC.

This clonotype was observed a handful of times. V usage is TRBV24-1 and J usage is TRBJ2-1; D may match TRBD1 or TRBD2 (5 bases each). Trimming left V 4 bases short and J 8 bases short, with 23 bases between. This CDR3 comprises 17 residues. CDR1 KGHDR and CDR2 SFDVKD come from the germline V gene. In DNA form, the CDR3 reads TGTGCCACCAGTGACCGCATTGGCCGGGGCGGTAGGGATGAGCAGTTCTTC. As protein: CATSDRIGRGGRDEQFF.

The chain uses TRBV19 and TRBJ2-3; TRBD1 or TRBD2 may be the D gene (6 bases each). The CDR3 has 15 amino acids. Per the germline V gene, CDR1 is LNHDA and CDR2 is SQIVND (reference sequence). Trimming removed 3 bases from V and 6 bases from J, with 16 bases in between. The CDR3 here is CASSIRVRGGDTQYF. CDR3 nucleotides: TGTGCCAGTAGTATCCGAGTCCGAGGGGGGGATACGCAGTATTTT.

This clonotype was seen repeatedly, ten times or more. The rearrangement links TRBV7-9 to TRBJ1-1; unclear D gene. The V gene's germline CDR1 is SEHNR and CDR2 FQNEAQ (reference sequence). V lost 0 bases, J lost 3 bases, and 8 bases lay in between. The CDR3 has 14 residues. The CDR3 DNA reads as TGTGCCAGCAGCTTAGCGGGTAGGGACACTGAAGCTTTCTTT. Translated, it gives CASSLAGRDTEAFF. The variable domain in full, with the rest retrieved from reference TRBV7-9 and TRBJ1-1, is DTGVSQNPRHKITKRGQNVTFRCDPISEHNRLYWYRQTLGQGPEFLTYFQNEAQLEKSRLLSDRFSAERPKGSFSTLEIQRTEQGDSAMYLCASSLAGRDTEAFFGQGTRLTVV.

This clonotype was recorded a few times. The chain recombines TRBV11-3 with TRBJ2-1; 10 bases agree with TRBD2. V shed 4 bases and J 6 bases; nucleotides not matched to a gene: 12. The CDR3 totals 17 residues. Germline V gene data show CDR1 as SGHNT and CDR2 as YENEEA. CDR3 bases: TGTGCCAGCAGCTCGTTCACCGGGACTAGCGCTCTCAATGAGCAGTTCTTC. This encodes CASSSFTGTSALNEQFF.

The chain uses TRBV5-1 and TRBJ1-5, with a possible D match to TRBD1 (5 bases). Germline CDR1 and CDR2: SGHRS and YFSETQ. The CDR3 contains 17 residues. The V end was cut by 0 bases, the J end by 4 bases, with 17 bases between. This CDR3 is CASSLGLDGTGNQPQHF. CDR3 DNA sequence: TGCGCCAGCAGCTTGGGGTTGGACGGGACGGGGAATCAGCCCCAGCATTTT.

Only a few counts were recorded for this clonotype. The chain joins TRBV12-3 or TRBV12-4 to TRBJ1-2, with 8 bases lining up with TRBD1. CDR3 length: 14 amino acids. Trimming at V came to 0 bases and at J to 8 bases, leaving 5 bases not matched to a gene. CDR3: CASSLAQGAEGYTF. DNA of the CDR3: TGTGCCAGCAGTTTAGCCCAGGGGGCAGAAGGCTACACCTTC.

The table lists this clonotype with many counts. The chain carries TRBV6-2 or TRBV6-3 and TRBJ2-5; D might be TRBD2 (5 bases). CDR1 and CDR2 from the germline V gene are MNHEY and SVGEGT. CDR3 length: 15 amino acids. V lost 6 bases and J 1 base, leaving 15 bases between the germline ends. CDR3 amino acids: CASSSFEGFQETQYF. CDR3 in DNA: TGTGCCAGCAGCTCATTCGAGGGTTTCCAAGAGACCCAGTACTTC.

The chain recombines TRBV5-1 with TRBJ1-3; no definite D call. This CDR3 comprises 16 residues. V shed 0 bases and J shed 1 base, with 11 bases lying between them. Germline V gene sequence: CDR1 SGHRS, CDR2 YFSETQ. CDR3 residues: CASSLDLLKSGNTIYF. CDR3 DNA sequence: TGCGCCAGCAGCTTGGACCTCTTGAAGTCTGGAAACACCATATATTTT.

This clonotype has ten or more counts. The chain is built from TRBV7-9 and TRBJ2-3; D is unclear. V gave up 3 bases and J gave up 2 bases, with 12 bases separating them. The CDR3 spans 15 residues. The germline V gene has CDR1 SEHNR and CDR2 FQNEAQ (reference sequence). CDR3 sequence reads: CASSFGTDPTDTQYF. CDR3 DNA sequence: TGTGCCAGCAGCTTCGGCACGGACCCCACAGATACGCAGTATTTT.

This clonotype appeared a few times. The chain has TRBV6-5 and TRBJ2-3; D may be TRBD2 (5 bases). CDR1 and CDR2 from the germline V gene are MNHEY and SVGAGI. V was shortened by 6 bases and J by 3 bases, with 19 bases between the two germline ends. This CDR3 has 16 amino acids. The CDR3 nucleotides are TGTGCCAGCAGACCCCTACTAGTTAAGATTACAGATACGCAGTATTTT. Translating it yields CASRPLLVKITDTQYF.

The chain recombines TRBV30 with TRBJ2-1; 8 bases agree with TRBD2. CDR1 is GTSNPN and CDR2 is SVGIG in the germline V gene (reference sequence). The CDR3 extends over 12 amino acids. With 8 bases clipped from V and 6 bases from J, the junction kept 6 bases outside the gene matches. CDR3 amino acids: CAVSRGGNEQFF. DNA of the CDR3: TGTGCCGTTTCTCGGGGGGGCAATGAGCAGTTCTTC.

CDR3 sequence reads: CASSPGTAFWGYTF. The CDR3 bases are TGTGCCAGCAGCCCCGGGACCGCTTTTTGGGGCTACACCTTC. V is TRBV11-2 and J is TRBJ1-2; possibly TRBD1 for D (5 bases). Trimming took 5 bases from V and 8 from J, leaving 18 bases between them. The germline V gene encodes CDR1 SGHAT and CDR2 FQNNGV. This CDR3 region has 14 residues.

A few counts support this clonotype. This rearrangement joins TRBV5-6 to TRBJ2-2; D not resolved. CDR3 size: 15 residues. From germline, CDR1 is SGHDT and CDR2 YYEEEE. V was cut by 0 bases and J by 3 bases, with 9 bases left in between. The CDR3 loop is CASSLVEMDTGELFF. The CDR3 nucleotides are TGTGCCAGCAGCTTGGTGGAGATGGACACCGGGGAGCTGTTTTTT.

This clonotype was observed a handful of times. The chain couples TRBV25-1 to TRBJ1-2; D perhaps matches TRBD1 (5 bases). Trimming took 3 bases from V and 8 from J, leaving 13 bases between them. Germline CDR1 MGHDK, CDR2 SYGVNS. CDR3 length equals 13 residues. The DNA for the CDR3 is TGTGCCAGCAGTGACCCCCGGGGACTGGGCTACACCTTC. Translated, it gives CASSDPRGLGYTF.

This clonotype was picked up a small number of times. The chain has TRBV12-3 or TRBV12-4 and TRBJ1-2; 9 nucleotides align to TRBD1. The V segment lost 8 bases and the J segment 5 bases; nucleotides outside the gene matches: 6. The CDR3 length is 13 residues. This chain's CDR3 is CASGIQGAYGYTF. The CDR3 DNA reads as TGTGCCAGCGGGATACAGGGGGCGTATGGCTACACCTTC.

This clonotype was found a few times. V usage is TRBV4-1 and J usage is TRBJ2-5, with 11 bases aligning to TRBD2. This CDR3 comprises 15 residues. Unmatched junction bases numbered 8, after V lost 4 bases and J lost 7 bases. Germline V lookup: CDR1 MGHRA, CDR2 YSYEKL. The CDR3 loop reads CASSLRSGGAGTQYF. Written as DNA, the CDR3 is TGCGCCAGCAGCCTCCGTAGCGGGGGGGCAGGGACCCAGTACTTC.